This T cell receptor (beta chain) was sequenced during a study of control samples from healthy donors and cancer patients. Libraries were prepared by immunoSEQ multiplex PCR; TCRdb keeps only in-frame clonotypes and omits some of them. Of approximately 58,000 clones listed, more than 75% are singletons. Per the germline V gene, CDR1 is KGHSH and CDR2 is LQKENI. This CDR3 region has 17 residues. V shed 3 bases, J shed 0 bases, and the junction held 10 bases outside the gene matches. Sequencing was carried out using PBMCs. This clonotype was obtained from a woman between 55 and 75 years old with lung cancer. This chain uses TRBV18 with TRBJ1-1; 7 positions agree with TRBD1. CDR3 protein: CASSPPRQGGMNTEAFF. In DNA, the CDR3 is TGTGCCAGCTCACCTCCTCGACAGGGTGGTATGAACACTGAAGCTTTCTTT.